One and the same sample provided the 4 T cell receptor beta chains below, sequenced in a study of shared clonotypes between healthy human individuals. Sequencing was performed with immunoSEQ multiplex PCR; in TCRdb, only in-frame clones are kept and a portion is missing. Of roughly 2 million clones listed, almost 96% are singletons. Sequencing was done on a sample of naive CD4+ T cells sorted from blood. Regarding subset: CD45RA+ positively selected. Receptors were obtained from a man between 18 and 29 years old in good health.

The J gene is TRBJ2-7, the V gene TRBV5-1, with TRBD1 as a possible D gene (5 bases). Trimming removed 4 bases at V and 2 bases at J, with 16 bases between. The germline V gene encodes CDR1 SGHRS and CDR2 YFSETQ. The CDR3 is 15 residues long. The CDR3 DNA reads TGCGCCAGCAGCATCCGACAGACCGCTACCTACGAGCAGTACTTC. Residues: CASSIRQTATYEQYF. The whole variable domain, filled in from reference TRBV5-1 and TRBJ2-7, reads KAGVTQTPRYLIKTRGQQVTLSCSPISGHRSVSWYQQTPGQGLQFLFEYFSETQRNKGNFPGRFSGRQFSNSRSEMNVSTLELGDSALYLCASSIRQTATYEQYFGPGTRLTVT.

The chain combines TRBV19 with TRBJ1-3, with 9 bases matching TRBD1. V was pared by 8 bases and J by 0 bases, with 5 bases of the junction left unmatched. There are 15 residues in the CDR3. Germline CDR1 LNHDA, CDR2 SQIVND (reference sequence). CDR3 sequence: CASQDRGFSGNTIYF. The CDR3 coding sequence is TGTGCCAGTCAAGACAGGGGGTTCTCTGGAAACACCATATATTTT. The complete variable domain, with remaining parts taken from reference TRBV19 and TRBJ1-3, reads DGGITQSPKYLFRKEGQNVTLSCEQNLNHDAMYWYRQDPGQGLRLIYYSQIVNDFQKGDIAEGYSVSREKKESFPLTVTSAQKNPTAFYLCASQDRGFSGNTIYFGEGSWLTVV.

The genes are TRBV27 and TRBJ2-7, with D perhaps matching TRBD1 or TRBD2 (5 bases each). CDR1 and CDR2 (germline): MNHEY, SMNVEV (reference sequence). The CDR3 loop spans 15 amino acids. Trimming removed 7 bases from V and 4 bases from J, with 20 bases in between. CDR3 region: CASMRVQGKKYEQYF. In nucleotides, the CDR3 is TGTGCCAGCATGAGGGTCCAGGGAAAAAAGTACGAGCAGTACTTC.

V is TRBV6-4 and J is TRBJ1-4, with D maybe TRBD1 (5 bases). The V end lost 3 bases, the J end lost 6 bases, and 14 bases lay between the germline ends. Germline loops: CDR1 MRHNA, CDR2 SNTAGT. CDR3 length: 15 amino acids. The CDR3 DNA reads TGTGCCAGCAGTGAAGGTAGGGGAGAGGATGAAAAACTGTTTTTT. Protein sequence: CASSEGRGEDEKLFF.